The next 20 T cell receptor beta chains were all read from a single sample in a study of regulatory T cells in long-lasting Graves disease. TCR beta libraries were built with iRepertoire HTBI primers and Arm-PCR of CDR3 regions. Each CDR3 protein gets one entry after TCRdb re-called the multiplex PCR reads with MiXCR. Here the sample spans 450,000 to 700,000 distinct CDR3 sequences, 13% being singletons. The time point is: newly diagnosed GD, antithyroid drugs for less than 3 months. PBMCs provided the RNA from which the TCR library was made. The same sample was also used in a study of T cells in Graves' hyperthyroidism and ophthalmopathy.

Sequencing used peripheral blood mononuclear cells (PBMCs), obtained at new diagnosis, from a patient treated with antithyroid drugs. The source is a young man with Graves disease.

In this sample, this clonotype turned up many times. V gene TRBV18 combines with J gene TRBJ1-3; D remains unclear. V was trimmed by 1 base and J by 1 base, leaving 5 bases between them. CDR1 is KGHSH and CDR2 is LQKENI in the germline V gene. This CDR3 spans 14 amino acids. In DNA, the CDR3 is TGTGCCAGCTCACCACAGGGTTCTGGAAACACCATATATTTT. Translating gives CASSPQGSGNTIYF.

About this clonotype: This is likely an artifact of a read error, given a far larger clone one base away. The chain employs TRBV7-9 and TRBJ2-5; D uncertain. CDR3 length: 14 residues. Germline-derived CDR1 and CDR2 are SEHNR and FQNEAQ (reference sequence). CDR3 bases: TGTGCCAGCAGCTTACGGCAGTTCGAAGAGACCCAGCACTTC. Translating it yields CASSLRQFEETQHF. Combining the CDR3 with reference TRBV7-9 and TRBJ2-5 gives the whole variable domain DTGVSQNPRHKITKRGQNVTFRCDPISEHNRLYWYRQTLGQGPEFLTYFQNEAQLEKSRLLSDRFSAERPKGSFSTLEIQRTEQGDSAMYLCASSLRQFEETQHFGPGTRLLVL.

This clonotype was counted many times. The V gene is TRBV28, the J gene TRBJ2-1; D may be TRBD2 (5 bases). Deletions cut 5 bases from V and 3 bases from J, with 17 bases between. There are 16 residues in the CDR3. The germline V gene encodes CDR1 MDHEN and CDR2 SYDVKM. CDR3 sequence reads: CASSLLRDGLYNEQFF. DNA of the CDR3: TGTGCCAGCAGTCTCCTCCGGGATGGTCTCTACAATGAGCAGTTCTTC. Supplemented by reference TRBV28 and TRBJ2-1, the full variable domain reads DVKVTQSSRYLVKRTGEKVFLECVQDMDHENMFWYRQDPGLGLRLIYFSYDVKMKEKGDIPEGYSVSREKKERFSLILESASTNQTSMYLCASSLLRDGLYNEQFFGPGTRLTVL.

In its sample, this clonotype was seen many times. The genes are TRBV24-1 and TRBJ1-5; 10 bases match TRBD1. Per the germline V gene, CDR1 is KGHDR and CDR2 is SFDVKD. V shed 4 bases, J shed 5 bases, and the junction held 4 bases outside the gene matches. The CDR3 covers 15 residues. DNA for the CDR3: TGTGCCACCAGTGACCCTGGGACAGGGGATCAGCCCCAGCATTTT. Its protein is CATSDPGTGDQPQHF.

This clonotype occurred a few times. This chain connects TRBV9 to TRBJ1-6; D possibly corresponds to TRBD1 (5 bases). The V and J ends lost 1 base and 7 bases respectively, with 12 bases between them. The CDR3 has 15 amino acids. Germline V gene sequence: CDR1 SGDLS, CDR2 YYNGEE. The chain's CDR3 is CASSVQGDGNSPLHF. For the CDR3, the DNA is TGTGCCAGCAGCGTACAAGGGGACGGGAATTCACCCCTCCACTTT.

This clonotype came up a few times. The chain combines TRBV16 with TRBJ2-1; D might be TRBD2 (6 bases). Trimming took 3 bases from V and 0 from J, leaving 18 bases between them. The CDR3 has 18 amino acids. Germline loops: CDR1 KGHSY, CDR2 FQNENV. In DNA, the CDR3 is TGTGCCAGCAGCCAGGGGGAGGACTACTATAGCTCCTACAATGAGCAGTTCTTC. This sequence encodes CASSQGEDYYSSYNEQFF.

This clonotype was recorded at least ten times. The rearrangement uses TRBV5-1 and TRBJ2-1, with TRBD2 matching 12 bases. Losses at the gene ends were 4 bases for V and 8 bases for J; bases not matched to a gene: 13. There are 17 residues in the CDR3. In germline, CDR1 is SGHRS, CDR2 YFSETQ. The CDR3 loop reads CASSGGTLAGGPDEQFF. The CDR3 nucleotides are TGCGCCAGCAGCGGTGGGACGCTAGCGGGAGGGCCAGATGAGCAGTTCTTC.

This clonotype was seen repeatedly, ten times or more. This rearrangement joins TRBV6-1 to TRBJ2-3, with 11 bases matching TRBD2. CDR1 MNHNS and CDR2 SASEGT come from the germline V gene. This CDR3 has 17 amino acids. The V gene end was trimmed by 5 bases and the J gene end by 2 bases; junction bases not matched to a gene: 9. CDR3 in amino acids: CASSQLAGDASTDTQYF. The CDR3 bases are TGTGCCAGCAGTCAACTAGCGGGAGACGCCTCCACAGATACGCAGTATTTT.

This clonotype was detected ten times or more. The chain uses TRBV12-3 or TRBV12-4 and TRBJ2-6; D may be TRBD1 (6 bases). V lost 3 bases to trimming and J lost 4 bases, with 13 bases between them. The CDR3 runs 16 residues. The CDR3 DNA follows: TGTGCCAGCAGTTTGCTGGGGGCGCAGGGGGCCAACGTCCTGACTTTC. Translating gives CASSLLGAQGANVLTF.

In this sample, this clonotype turned up a few times. V and J are TRBV25-1 and TRBJ1-2; possible D gene TRBD1, 5 bases. V lost 5 bases, J lost 3 bases, and 7 bases lay in between. Germline lookup yields CDR1 MGHDK and CDR2 SYGVNS. The CDR3 runs 12 residues. The CDR3 here is CASSSGYYGYTF. CDR3 bases: TGTGCCAGCAGTTCAGGGTACTATGGCTACACCTTC.

This clonotype appeared a few times. The chain joins TRBV6-1 to TRBJ2-1; tentative D call: TRBD2 (7 bases). The V gene's germline CDR1 is MNHNS and CDR2 SASEGT. Trimming pared 5 bases from V and 6 bases from J, leaving 17 bases between. This CDR3 has 15 residues. CDR3 in amino acids: CASSPRGRAANEQFF. The CDR3 region has the DNA TGTGCCAGCAGTCCGAGGGGGAGGGCCGCCAATGAGCAGTTCTTC.

This clonotype was seen at least ten times. V is TRBV12-3 or TRBV12-4 and J is TRBJ2-1; 16 bases match TRBD2. Losses at the gene ends were 6 bases for V and 0 bases for J; bases not matched to a gene: 5. The CDR3 has 18 residues. CDR3 coding DNA: TGTGCCAGCAGGGGACTAGCGGGAGGGGGAAGCTCCTACAATGAGCAGTTCTTC. Protein sequence: CASRGLAGGGSSYNEQFF.

This chain uses TRBV27 with TRBJ2-7; D could derive from TRBD1 or TRBD2 (5 bases each). V was shortened by 3 bases and J by 5 bases, with 17 bases between the two germline ends. From germline, CDR1 is MNHEY and CDR2 SMNVEV (reference sequence). This CDR3 is built from 15 residues. The CDR3 DNA reads TGTGCCAGCAGTTTCTGGCAGGGACCCGTCGACGAGCAGTACTTC. Translated: CASSFWQGPVDEQYF.

This clonotype has at least ten counts. This rearrangement joins TRBV12-3 or TRBV12-4 to TRBJ2-2, with TRBD2 matching over 7 bases. The CDR3 length is 14 residues. Trimming at V came to 8 bases and at J to 8 bases, leaving 11 bases not matched to a gene. DNA of the CDR3: TGTGCCAGCCTAGCGGAGCCGATTAGGGGGGAGCTGTTTTTT. It codes for CASLAEPIRGELFF.

This clonotype was seen a few times. V usage is TRBV25-1 and J usage is TRBJ1-5; D uncertain. The germline gives CDR1 MGHDK, CDR2 SYGVNS. This CDR3 contains 15 residues. The ends were cut back, 3 bases at V and 0 bases at J, with 9 bases in the middle. This chain's CDR3 is CASSDGPNSNQPQHF. Written as DNA, the CDR3 is TGTGCCAGCAGTGACGGACCTAATAGCAATCAGCCCCAGCATTTT.

There are many counts of this clonotype. This chain links TRBV11-2 with TRBJ1-1, with D hard to call. Trimming took 5 bases from V and 7 from J, leaving 11 bases between them. Germline V gives CDR1 SGHAT, CDR2 FQNNGV. CDR3 length: 12 amino acids. CDR3 sequence reads: CASSLTRIEAFF. CDR3 nucleotides: TGTGCCAGCAGCCTGACACGGATTGAAGCTTTCTTT.

This clonotype occurred a few times. A read error may account for a junction end that differs from germline. The chain uses TRBV9 and TRBJ1-1, with TRBD1 identical over 9 bases. Germline CDR1 SGDLS, CDR2 YYNGEE. This CDR3 region has 15 residues. CDR3 loop: CASSLSGEGDRETPF. The CDR3 DNA follows: TGTGCCAGCAGCCTCAGCGGAGAGGGGGACAGGGAGACTCCCTTT.

This clonotype was seen at least ten times. V is TRBV12-3 or TRBV12-4 and J is TRBJ2-7, with D possibly being TRBD2 (6 bases). The CDR3 consists of 14 residues. V was shortened by 6 bases and J by 4 bases, with 16 bases between the two germline ends. The CDR3 reads CASSRDFDEYEQYF. The CDR3 nucleotides are TGTGCCAGCAGCCGGGACTTTGATGAGTACGAGCAGTACTTC.

The V and J genes are TRBV19 and TRBJ2-1; D is unclear. Trimming removed 4 bases from V and 5 bases from J, with 6 bases in between. Germline CDR1 LNHDA, CDR2 SQIVND (reference sequence). The CDR3 has 12 amino acids. The CDR3 loop is CASSRANNEQFF. The DNA of the CDR3 is TGTGCCAGTAGTAGGGCCAACAATGAGCAGTTCTTC. Full variable domain (rest looked up from reference TRBV19 and TRBJ2-1): DGGITQSPKYLFRKEGQNVTLSCEQNLNHDAMYWYRQDPGQGLRLIYYSQIVNDFQKGDIAEGYSVSREKKESFPLTVTSAQKNPTAFYLCASSRANNEQFFGPGTRLTVL.

This clonotype was detected ten times or more. This sequence joins TRBV30 and TRBJ2-2; D might be TRBD2 (5 bases). Germline CDR1 and CDR2: GTSNPN and SVGIG (reference sequence). This CDR3 region has 12 residues. Trimming pared 3 bases from V and 5 bases from J, leaving 7 bases between. The CDR3 sequence: CAWRRGTGELFF. CDR3 nucleotide sequence: TGTGCCTGGAGGAGAGGGACCGGGGAGCTGTTTTTT.